This T cell receptor (beta chain) was identified in a study of T cell repertoires in cytomegalovirus infection. Study-wide background: Recently described HLA-C-restricted plus well-studied HLA-B-restricted CMV epitopes were used. CMV infection plus the matching HLA type was flagged by public TCR beta signatures. Study findings and constraints: CMV-specific TCR beta clonotypes restricted by HLA-C were the ones dominating the ex vivo response.

This clonotype was counted a few times. Its antigen is unidentified. The junction departs from germline at one end; a sequencing error may be responsible. Germline V lookup: CDR1 SGHVS, CDR2 FQNEAQ. This CDR3 has 15 residues. TCRdb reprocessed the reads with MiXCR, giving one entry per CDR3 protein. The table records under 850,000 distinct CDR3 sequences, about 30% of them present only once. The rearrangement links TRBV7-8 to TRBJ2-1, with 9 bases aligning to TRBD1. The sequencing here drew on cultured PBMCs, taken from culture after CMV antigen stimulation. The TCR originated in a human donor in good health (CMV status not recorded). Some clones in this sample may be carry-over from other donors' samples. This CDR3 reads CASSSGTGIYSEQFF. CDR3 in DNA: TGTGCCAGCAGCTCCGGGACAGGGATCTACAGTGAGCAGTTCTTC.